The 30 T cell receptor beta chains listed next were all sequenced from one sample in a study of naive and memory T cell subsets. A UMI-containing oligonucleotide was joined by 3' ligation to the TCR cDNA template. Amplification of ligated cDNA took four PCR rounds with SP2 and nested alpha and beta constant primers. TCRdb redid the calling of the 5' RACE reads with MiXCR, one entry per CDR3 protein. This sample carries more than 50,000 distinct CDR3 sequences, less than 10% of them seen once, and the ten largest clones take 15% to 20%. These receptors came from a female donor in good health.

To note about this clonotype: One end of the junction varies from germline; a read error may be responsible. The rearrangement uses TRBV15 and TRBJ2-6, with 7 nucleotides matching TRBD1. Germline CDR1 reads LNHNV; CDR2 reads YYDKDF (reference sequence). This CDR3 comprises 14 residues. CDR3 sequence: CVTSRHDRVNVLTF. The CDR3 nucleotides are TGTGTCACCAGCAGACACGACAGGGTCAACGTCCTGACTTTC.

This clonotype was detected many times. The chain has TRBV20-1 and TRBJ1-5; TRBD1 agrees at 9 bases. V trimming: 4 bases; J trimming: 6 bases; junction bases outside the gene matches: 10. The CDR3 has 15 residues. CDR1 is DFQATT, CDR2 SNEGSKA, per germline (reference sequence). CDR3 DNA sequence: TGCAGTGCTATCACCCTTGACAGGGGGTCTCAGCCCCAGCATTTT. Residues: CSAITLDRGSQPQHF.

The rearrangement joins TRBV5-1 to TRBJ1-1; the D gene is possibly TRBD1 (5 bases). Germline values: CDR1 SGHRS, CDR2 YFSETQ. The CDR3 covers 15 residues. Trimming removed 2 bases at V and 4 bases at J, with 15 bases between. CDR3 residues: CASSFREGVSTEAFF. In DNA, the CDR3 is TGCGCCAGCAGCTTTCGGGAAGGGGTGAGCACTGAAGCTTTCTTT.

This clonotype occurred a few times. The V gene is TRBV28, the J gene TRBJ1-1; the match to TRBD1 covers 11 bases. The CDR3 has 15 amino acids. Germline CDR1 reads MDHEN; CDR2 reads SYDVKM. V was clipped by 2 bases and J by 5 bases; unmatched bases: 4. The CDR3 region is CASSLPGTGGTEAFF. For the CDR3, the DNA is TGTGCCAGCAGTTTACCCGGGACAGGGGGTACTGAAGCTTTCTTT.

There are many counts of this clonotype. CDR3 sequence (DNA): TGTGCCAGCAGCTTAGCCCTAGCTCGGGCTAGCGGATCCTACGAGCAGTACTTC. Its protein is CASSLALARASGSYEQYF. V gene TRBV7-6 combines with J gene TRBJ2-7; TRBD2 matches at 7 bases. Trimming at V came to 0 bases and at J to 1 base, leaving 12 bases not matched to a gene. Per germline, CDR1 SGHVS and CDR2 FNYEAQ. The CDR3 contains 18 residues.

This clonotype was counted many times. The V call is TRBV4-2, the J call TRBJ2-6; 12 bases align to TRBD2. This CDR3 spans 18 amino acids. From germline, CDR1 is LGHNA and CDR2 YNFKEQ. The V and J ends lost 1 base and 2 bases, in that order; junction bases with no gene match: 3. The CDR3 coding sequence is TGTGCCAGCAGCCAAGGGACTAGCGGGGCTACTGGGGCCAACGTCCTGACTTTC. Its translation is CASSQGTSGATGANVLTF.

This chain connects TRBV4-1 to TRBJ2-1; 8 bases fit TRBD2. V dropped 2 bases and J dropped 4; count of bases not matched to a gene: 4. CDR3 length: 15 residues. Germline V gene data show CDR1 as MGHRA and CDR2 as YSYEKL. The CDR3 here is CASSQLGLVYNEQFF. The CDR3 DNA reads TGCGCCAGCAGCCAATTGGGACTAGTTTACAATGAGCAGTTCTTC.

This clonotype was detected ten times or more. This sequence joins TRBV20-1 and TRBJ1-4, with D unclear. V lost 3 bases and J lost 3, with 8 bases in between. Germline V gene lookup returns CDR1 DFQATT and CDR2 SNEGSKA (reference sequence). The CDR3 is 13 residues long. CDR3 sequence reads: CSARGGANEKLFF. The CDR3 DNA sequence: TGCAGTGCTAGGGGCGGGGCTAATGAAAAACTGTTTTTT.

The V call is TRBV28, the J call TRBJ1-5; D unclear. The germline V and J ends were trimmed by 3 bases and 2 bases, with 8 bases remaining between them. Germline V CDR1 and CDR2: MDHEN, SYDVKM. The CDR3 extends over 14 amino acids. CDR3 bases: TGTGCCAGCAGTTTGATTGGTGGCAATCAGCCCCAGCATTTT. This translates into CASSLIGGNQPQHF. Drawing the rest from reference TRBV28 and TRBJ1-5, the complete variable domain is DVKVTQSSRYLVKRTGEKVFLECVQDMDHENMFWYRQDPGLGLRLIYFSYDVKMKEKGDIPEGYSVSREKKERFSLILESASTNQTSMYLCASSLIGGNQPQHFGDGTRLSIL.

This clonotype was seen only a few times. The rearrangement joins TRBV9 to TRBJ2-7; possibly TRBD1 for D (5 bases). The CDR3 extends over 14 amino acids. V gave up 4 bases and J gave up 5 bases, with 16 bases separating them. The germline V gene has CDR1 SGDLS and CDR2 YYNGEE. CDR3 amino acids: CASSLYGAKDEQYF. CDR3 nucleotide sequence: TGTGCCAGCAGCCTTTATGGGGCTAAGGACGAGCAGTACTTC.

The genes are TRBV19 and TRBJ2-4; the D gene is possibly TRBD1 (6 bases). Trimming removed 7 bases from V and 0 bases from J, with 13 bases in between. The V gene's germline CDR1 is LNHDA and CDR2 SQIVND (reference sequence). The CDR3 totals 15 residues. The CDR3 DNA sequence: TGTGCCAGTACCCCGACAGGACTAGCCAAAAACATTCAGTACTTC. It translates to CASTPTGLAKNIQYF.

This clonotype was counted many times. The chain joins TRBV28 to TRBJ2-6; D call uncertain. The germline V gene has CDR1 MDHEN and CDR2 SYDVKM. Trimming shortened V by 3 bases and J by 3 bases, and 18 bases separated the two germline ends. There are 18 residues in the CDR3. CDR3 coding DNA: TGTGCCAGCAGTTTGCCAGGCCTCGTCTTAGGTGGGGCCAACGTCCTGACTTTC. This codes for CASSLPGLVLGGANVLTF. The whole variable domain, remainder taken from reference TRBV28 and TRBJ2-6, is DVKVTQSSRYLVKRTGEKVFLECVQDMDHENMFWYRQDPGLGLRLIYFSYDVKMKEKGDIPEGYSVSREKKERFSLILESASTNQTSMYLCASSLPGLVLGGANVLTFGAGSRLTVL.

CDR3 region: CASSRSGTLLKGANVLTF. The CDR3 region has the DNA TGCGCCAGCAGCCGCTCCGGGACCCTATTGAAAGGGGCCAACGTCCTGACTTTC. V is TRBV5-1 and J is TRBJ2-6, with D possibly being TRBD1 or TRBD2 (5 bases each). The CDR3 length is 18 residues. V shed 4 bases and J shed 4 bases, with 21 bases lying between them. The V gene's germline CDR1 is SGHRS and CDR2 YFSETQ.

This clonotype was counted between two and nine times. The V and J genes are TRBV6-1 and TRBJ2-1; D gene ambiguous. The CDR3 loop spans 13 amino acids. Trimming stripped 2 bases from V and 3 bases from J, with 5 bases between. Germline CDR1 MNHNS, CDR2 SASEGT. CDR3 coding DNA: TGTGCCAGCAGTGAAACTGTCTACAATGAGCAGTTCTTC. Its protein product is CASSETVYNEQFF.

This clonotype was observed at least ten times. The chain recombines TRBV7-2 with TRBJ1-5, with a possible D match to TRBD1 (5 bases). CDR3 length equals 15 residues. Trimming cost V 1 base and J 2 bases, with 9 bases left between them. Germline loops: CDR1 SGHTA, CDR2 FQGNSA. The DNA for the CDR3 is TGTGCCAGCAGCTTAGTGCTGGGGGGCAATCAGCCCCAGCATTTT. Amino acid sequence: CASSLVLGGNQPQHF.

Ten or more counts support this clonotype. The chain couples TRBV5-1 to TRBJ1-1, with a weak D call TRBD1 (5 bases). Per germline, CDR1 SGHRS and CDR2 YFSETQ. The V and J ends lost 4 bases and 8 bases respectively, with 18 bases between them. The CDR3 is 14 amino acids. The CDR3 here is CASSPLGTANEAFF. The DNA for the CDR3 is TGCGCCAGCAGCCCACTCGGGACGGCTAACGAAGCTTTCTTT.

The CDR3 region is CAISEILYDEQFF. The CDR3 DNA follows: TGTGCCATCAGTGAGATACTTTACGATGAGCAGTTCTTC. The chain is built from TRBV10-3 and TRBJ2-1, with no clear D. This CDR3 contains 13 residues. The V gene's germline CDR1 is ENHRY and CDR2 SYGVKD. V was pared by 2 bases and J by 8 bases, with 10 bases between.

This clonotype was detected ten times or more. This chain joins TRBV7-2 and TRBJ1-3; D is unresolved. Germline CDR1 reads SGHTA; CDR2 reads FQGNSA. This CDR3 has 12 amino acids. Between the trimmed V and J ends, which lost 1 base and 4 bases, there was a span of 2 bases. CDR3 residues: CASSLEGNTIYF. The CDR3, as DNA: TGTGCCAGCAGCTTAGAGGGAAACACCATATATTTT.

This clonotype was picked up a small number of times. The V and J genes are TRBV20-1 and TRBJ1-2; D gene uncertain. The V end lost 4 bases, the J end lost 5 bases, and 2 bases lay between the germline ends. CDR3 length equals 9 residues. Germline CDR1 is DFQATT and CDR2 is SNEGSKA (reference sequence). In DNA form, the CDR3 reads TGCAGTGCTACGTATGGCTACACCTTC. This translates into CSATYGYTF.

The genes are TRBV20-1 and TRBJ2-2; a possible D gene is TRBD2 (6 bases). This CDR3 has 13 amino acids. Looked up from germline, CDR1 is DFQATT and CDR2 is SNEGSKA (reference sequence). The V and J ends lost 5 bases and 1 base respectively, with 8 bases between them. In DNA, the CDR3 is TGCAGTGCTTCGGAGGGGAACACCGGGGAGCTGTTTTTT. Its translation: CSASEGNTGELFF.

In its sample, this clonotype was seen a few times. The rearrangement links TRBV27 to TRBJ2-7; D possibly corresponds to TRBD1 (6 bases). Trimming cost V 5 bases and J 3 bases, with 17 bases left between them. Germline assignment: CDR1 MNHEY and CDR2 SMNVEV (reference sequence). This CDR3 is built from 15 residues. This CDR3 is CASSPRPGDYYEQYF. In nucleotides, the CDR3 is TGTGCCAGCAGTCCCCGCCCAGGGGATTACTACGAGCAGTACTTC.

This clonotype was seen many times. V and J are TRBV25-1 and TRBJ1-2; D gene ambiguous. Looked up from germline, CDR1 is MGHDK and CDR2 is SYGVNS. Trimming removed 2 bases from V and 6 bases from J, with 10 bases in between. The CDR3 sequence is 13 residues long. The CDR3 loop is CASSENPGNGYTF. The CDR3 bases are TGTGCCAGCAGTGAAAACCCGGGAAATGGCTACACCTTC.

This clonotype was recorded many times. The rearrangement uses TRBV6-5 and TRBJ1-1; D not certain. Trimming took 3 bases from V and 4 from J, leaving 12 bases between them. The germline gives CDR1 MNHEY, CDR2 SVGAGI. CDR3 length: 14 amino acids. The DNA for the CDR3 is TGTGCCAGCAGTTATCGGCAGTTTACCACTGAAGCTTTCTTT. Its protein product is CASSYRQFTTEAFF.

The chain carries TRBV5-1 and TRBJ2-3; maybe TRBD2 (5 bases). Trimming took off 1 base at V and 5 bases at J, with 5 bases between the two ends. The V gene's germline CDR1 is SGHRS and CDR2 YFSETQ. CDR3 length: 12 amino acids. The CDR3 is CASSLREDTQYF. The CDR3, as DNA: TGCGCCAGCAGCTTGCGGGAAGATACGCAGTATTTT.

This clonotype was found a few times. The CDR3 region has the DNA TGTGCCAGCAGCTTAGGCATATACAATGAGCAGTTCTTC. This gives the protein CASSLGIYNEQFF. The chain employs TRBV11-2 and TRBJ2-1; the D is unclear. Germline assignment: CDR1 SGHAT and CDR2 FQNNGV. Trimming took 1 base from V and 4 from J, leaving 5 bases between them. This CDR3 has 13 residues.

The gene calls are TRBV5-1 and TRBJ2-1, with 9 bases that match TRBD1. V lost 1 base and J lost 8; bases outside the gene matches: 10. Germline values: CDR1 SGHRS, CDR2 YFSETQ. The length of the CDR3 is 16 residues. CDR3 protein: CASSLYRGTGLHEQFF. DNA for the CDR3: TGCGCCAGCAGCTTGTATCGCGGGACAGGGTTACATGAGCAGTTCTTC.

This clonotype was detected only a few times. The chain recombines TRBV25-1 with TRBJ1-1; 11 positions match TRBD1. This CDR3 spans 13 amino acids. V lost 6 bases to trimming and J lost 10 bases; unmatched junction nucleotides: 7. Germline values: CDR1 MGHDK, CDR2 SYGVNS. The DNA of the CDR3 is TGTGCCAGCAGGGAAGGGACAGGGGGGCGAGCTTTCTTT. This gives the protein CASREGTGGRAFF. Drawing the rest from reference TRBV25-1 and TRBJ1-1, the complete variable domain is EADIYQTPRYLVIGTGKKITLECSQTMGHDKMYWYQQDPGMELHLIHYSYGVNSTEKGDLSSESTVSRIRTEHFPLTLESARPSHTSQYLCASREGTGGRAFFGQGTRLTVV.

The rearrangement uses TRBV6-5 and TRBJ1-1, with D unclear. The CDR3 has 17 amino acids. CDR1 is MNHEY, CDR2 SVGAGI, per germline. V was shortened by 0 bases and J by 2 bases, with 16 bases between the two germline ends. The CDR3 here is CASSYSSSYRANTEAFF. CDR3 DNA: TGTGCCAGCAGTTACTCGTCTTCTTACCGGGCCAACACTGAAGCTTTCTTT.

The chain's CDR3 is CASSPFRLYEQYF. CDR3 in DNA: TGTGCCAGCAGTCCCTTTAGACTTTACGAGCAGTACTTC. This chain connects TRBV28 to TRBJ2-7; D gene ambiguous. Germline assignment: CDR1 MDHEN and CDR2 SYDVKM. The CDR3 runs to 13 residues. Trimming took off 5 bases at V and 4 bases at J, with 12 bases between the two ends.

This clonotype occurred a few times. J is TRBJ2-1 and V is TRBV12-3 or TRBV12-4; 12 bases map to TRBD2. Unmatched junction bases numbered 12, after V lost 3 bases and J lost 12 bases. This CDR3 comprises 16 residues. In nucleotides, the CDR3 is TGTGCCAGCAGTTTGGCTAGCGGGGGGGCCGAGGTTCGGCAGTTCTTC. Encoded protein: CASSLASGGAEVRQFF.